These T cell receptor beta chains were read from a single sample in a study of healthy donors' naive CD4 and CD8 T cells. Each CDR3 protein gets one entry after TCRdb re-called the reads with MiXCR. The sample holds roughly 200,000 distinct CDR3 sequences, over 60% seen once. Material: naive CD4+ and CD8+ T cells sorted from blood, pooled from several donors. The receptors come from a pool of human donors in good health; the sample pools cells from several healthy donors. Each CDR3 is given with its conserved first and last residue. A D gene is named only where the DNA matches it firmly. Clone size is stated in some rows and not others, as once, few, many or a class when expanded.

J	D	length	V	size	DNA	CDR3
TRBJ1-6	-	12	TRBV27	-	TGTGCCAGCAGTCCGAGTCGGGGATCCCTCCACTTT	CASSPSRGSLHF
TRBJ1-1	-	14	TRBV6-1	-	TGTGCCAGCAGTGTCCGTTGGGGGGCTACTGAAGCTTTCTTT	CASSVRWGATEAFF
TRBJ2-7	-	13	TRBV15	-	TGTGCCACCAGCAGTATTAGCGACTACGAGCAGTACTTC	CATSSISDYEQYF
TRBJ1-2	-	18	TRBV13	few	TGTGCCAGCAGCTTAGGCCAGTTCGCCAGGGGAACTAACTATGGCTACACCTTC	CASSLGQFARGTNYGYTF
TRBJ2-3	-	14	TRBV29-1	-	TGCAGCGTTGAGCCATCCCCTGGCACAGATACGCAGTATTTT	CSVEPSPGTDTQYF
TRBJ2-3	-	11	TRBV29-1	-	TGCAGCGTTTTCGGGACAGATACGCAGTATTTT	CSVFGTDTQYF
TRBJ2-5	TRBD1	14	TRBV29-1	few	TGCAGCGACCAGGGACAGGGGGCGGGGGAGACCCAGTACTTC	CSDQGQGAGETQYF
TRBJ2-2	-	11	TRBV27	-	TGTGCCAGCTTCTCCACCGGGGAGCTGTTTTTT	CASFSTGELFF
TRBJ2-7	TRBD1	14	TRBV14	-	TGTGCCAGCAGAGCCGGGACAGGCCACTACGAGCAGTACTTC	CASRAGTGHYEQYF
TRBJ1-1	-	16	TRBV5-1	-	TGCGCCAGCAGCTATACTGGACCTATAATGAACACTGAAGCTTTCTTT	CASSYTGPIMNTEAFF
TRBJ1-2	TRBD1	11	TRBV30	few	TGTGCCGTGACAGGGTACTATGGCTACACCTTC	CAVTGYYGYTF
TRBJ2-3	-	11	TRBV7-9	-	TGTGCGGCAGGGGTTCGGGATACGCAGTATTTT	CAAGVRDTQYF
TRBJ1-1	TRBD1	13	TRBV29-1	-	TGCAGCGTCTTGACAGGGGGGGACACTGAAGCTTTCTTT	CSVLTGGDTEAFF
TRBJ2-5	-	18	TRBV29-1	-	TGCAGCGTTGAGGATAGGGCGCAGGAGGTTGTAGCGTTGGAGACCCAGTACTTC	CSVEDRAQEVVALETQYF
TRBJ1-2	-	13	TRBV19	-	TGTGCCAGTACTGAGGAGGGGGACCGCGGCTACACCTTC	CASTEEGDRGYTF
TRBJ1-3	-	12	TRBV29-1	-	TGCAGCGTTGGGAACTCTGGAAACACCATATATTTT	CSVGNSGNTIYF
TRBJ1-1	-	13	TRBV6-5	few	TGTGCCAGCAGTGAACAGCTCAACACTGAAGCTTTCTTT	CASSEQLNTEAFF
TRBJ1-5	-	16	TRBV15	-	TGTGCCACCAGCAGAGTCGGAGAGTTGAGCAATCAGCCCCAGCATTTT	CATSRVGELSNQPQHF
TRBJ1-1	-	13	TRBV29-1	-	TGCAGCGTTGAAGACCCGGATACCACTGAAGCTTTCTTT	CSVEDPDTTEAFF
TRBJ2-4	-	15	TRBV27	-	TGTGCCAGCGGGACATCAGAGGAAGCCAAAAACATTCAGTACTTC	CASGTSEEAKNIQYF
TRBJ1-1	-	15	TRBV10-3	-	TGTGCCATCAGTGAGTCCGGGGCCGGGAACACTGAAGCTTTCTTT	CAISESGAGNTEAFF
TRBJ2-1	-	15	TRBV6-1	-	TGTGCCAGCAGTGAGCTTACAGCTTCGGGCGCTGAGCAGTTCTTC	CASSELTASGAEQFF
TRBJ2-7	-	12	TRBV12-3/TRBV12-4	once	TGTGCTAGTGGCCAGACAGCCTACGAGCAGTACTTC	CASGQTAYEQYF
TRBJ1-3	-	14	TRBV6-2/TRBV6-3	-	TGTGCCAGCATTCCGGGAAGCTCTGGAAACACCATATATTTT	CASIPGSSGNTIYF
TRBJ2-5	-	14	TRBV20-1	-	TGCAGTGCTAGAGATTACAGCGGCCAAGAGACCCAGTACTTC	CSARDYSGQETQYF
TRBJ2-7	-	11	TRBV11-2	-	TGTGCCAGCAGCTTAGATCGGGAGCAGTACTTC	CASSLDREQYF
TRBJ2-1	-	13	TRBV29-1	-	TGCAGCGCCGAGGCCCCCGCGCACAATGAGCAGTTCTTC	CSAEAPAHNEQFF
TRBJ2-7	-	14	TRBV6-6	few	TGTGCCAGCAGTTCCACTGATAGCGGATACGAGCAGTACTTC	CASSSTDSGYEQYF
TRBJ1-2	TRBD1	14	TRBV27	-	TGTGCCAGCAGTTTCGGCAGGGGGCCTTATGGCTACACCTTC	CASSFGRGPYGYTF
TRBJ2-5	-	12	TRBV12-3/TRBV12-4	few	TGTGCCAGCAGGGGAATCGGAGAGACCCAGTACTTC	CASRGIGETQYF
TRBJ1-2	-	13	TRBV6-5	-	TGTGCCAGCAGTTTCACCCTTCAGGATGGCTACACCTTC	CASSFTLQDGYTF
TRBJ2-5	TRBD2	17	TRBV27	-	TGTGCCAGCAGTTCCGATGTAACCGGGAGGGTTCAAGAGACCCAGTACTTC	CASSSDVTGRVQETQYF
TRBJ1-3	-	14	TRBV29-1	once	TGCAGCGTCCTCCAACAGGGCTCTGGAAACACCATATATTTT	CSVLQQGSGNTIYF
TRBJ1-3	-	15	TRBV19	-	TGTGCCAGTAGTCAACCCTGGCTCTCTGGAAACACCATATATTTT	CASSQPWLSGNTIYF
TRBJ1-5	-	15	TRBV6-5	-	TGTGCCAGCAGTTACTCGGCAGGCAGCAATCAGCCCCAGCATTTT	CASSYSAGSNQPQHF
TRBJ2-3	-	15	TRBV7-8	-	TGTGCCAGCAGCTTCGCAGACTGGAGCACAGATACGCAGTATTTT	CASSFADWSTDTQYF
TRBJ2-7	-	13	TRBV29-1	-	TGCAGCGTTGAAGGATTACTCACCTACGAGCAGTACTTC	CSVEGLLTYEQYF
TRBJ2-1	TRBD2	15	TRBV19	-	TGTGCCAGTACCCTAGCGGGTGGGGCCTACAATGAGCAGTTCTTC	CASTLAGGAYNEQFF
TRBJ2-7	-	12	TRBV29-1	-	TGCAGCGTTGAGCGGCCCGGTGGCGAGCAGTACTTC	CSVERPGGEQYF